This entry concerns a single TCR beta chain. Its cognate antigen has yet to be identified. It has no much larger one-base neighbor in the sample; base qualities were not kept. Taken from cysteine to phenylalanine, the CDR3 has 20 residues. Here the CDR3 DNA is all that survives: 60 bases in frame from base 1. CDR1 and CDR2, looked up from the germline V gene, are SGHDT and YYEEEE. Deletion took 6 bases off V and 1 base off J, with a span of 31 bases between the germline ends. This record comes from a study of T-cell reconstitution after alpha-beta-depleted transplantation in children (dated by TCRdb to about 2016). Turning to the overall study: Using TCR repertoire profiling, the study quantitatively followed how T-cell immune reconstitution unfolded in children after TCRalphabeta/CD19-depleted allogeneic hematopoietic cell transplantation.

The investigation overall reported the following: In some patients, high TCRbeta diversity at day 60 was attributed to recipient T cells and intrathymic progenitors that had survived conditioning. The frequencies of hyperexpanded clones fell over the following months, and after one year, T-cell counts and TCRbeta diversity were mostly attributed to newly produced T cells. The apparently early alphabetaT-cell count recovery about two months after transplant was reportedly dependent on only several hundred rapidly expanded clones derived from non-depleted graft cells.

This specimen's treatment or condition label, interpreted: allogeneic hematopoietic cell transplantation with graft depleted of TCRalphabeta T cells and CD19 B cells. The children who served as transplant recipients had been given grafts of TCRalphabeta/CD19-depleted allogeneic hematopoietic cells. Receptor libraries were prepared by PCR. The reads were generated on an Illumina HiSeq 2500. TCR libraries were prepared with molecular barcoding, using unique molecular identifiers to normalize TCRbeta repertoire quantification. TCRdb handled the public reads itself, with Q25 trimming in fastp and clone calling in MiXCR, and kept productive beta chains. Each entry merges the rows of one CDR3 protein and shows their most common DNA and genes. This sample has about 980,000 distinct CDR3 sequences in its table, and under 30% of those were observed once. In total, the top ten clones hold roughly 31% of the sample.

The origin of this receptor is a boy younger than two who had a stem cell transplant for SCID, so the T cells may come from the graft donor. Recombination connected TRBV5-6 to TRBJ2-5; the D gene cannot be named for sure. The starting material was PBMCs, mostly from graft donor cells, obtained 360 days after TCRalphabeta/CD19-depleted stem cell transplant. DNA sequence: TGTGCCAGCAAACATAAGGGCGTGACCTCCCCGTCCCATCTCCAAGAGACCCAGTACTTC. Translated, this gives CASKHKGVTSPSHLQETQYF.